This T cell receptor beta chain was profiled in a study of blood T cell repertoires in COVID-19. Overall study context: The United States, Italy and Spain were the sources of the acute and convalescent COVID-19 samples. T cells, B-cell-depleted T cells, or PBMCs supplied cDNA or gDNA.

Germline trimming cut 6 bases from V and 0 bases from J; bases unmatched to any gene: 4. The CDR3 totals 15 residues. CDR1 is SNHLY and CDR2 is FYNNEI in the germline V gene. Seattle participants joined during active infection and were tracked over time. As originally analysed: By means of reference gene primer amplification, nucleated cell counts were estimated. TCRdb's copy holds only in-frame clones and misses some; the assay was immunoSEQ multiplex PCR. V, J and clone size derive from that table, while D and trimming were established from the DNA sequence. The sample carries roughly 250,000 clones, about 85% recorded once.

The receptor comes from a human donor with COVID-19, enrolled during active disease. The donor label of this sample is uncertain. The sequenced sample was peripheral blood. V usage is TRBV2 and J usage is TRBJ1-5, with TRBD1 matching over 8 bases. The CDR3 DNA is TGTGCCAGCAGCGGACAGGGCCTTAGCAATCAGCCCCAGCATTTT. This gives the protein CASSGQGLSNQPQHF.